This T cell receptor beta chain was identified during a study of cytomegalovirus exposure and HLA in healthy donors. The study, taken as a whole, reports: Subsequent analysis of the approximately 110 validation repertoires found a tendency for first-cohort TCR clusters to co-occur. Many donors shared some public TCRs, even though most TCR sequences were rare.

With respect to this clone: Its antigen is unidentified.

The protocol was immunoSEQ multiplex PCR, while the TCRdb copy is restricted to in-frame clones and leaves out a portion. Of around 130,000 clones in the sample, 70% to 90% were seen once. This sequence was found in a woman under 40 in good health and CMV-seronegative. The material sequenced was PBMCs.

The CDR3 sequence: CASSQNSGGNEQFF. The CDR3 region has the DNA TGCGCCAGCAGCCAAAATAGCGGGGGCAATGAGCAGTTCTTC. V gene TRBV4-1 combines with J gene TRBJ2-1; 9 bases line up with TRBD2. The CDR3 is 14 amino acids. V lost 2 bases, J lost 6 bases, and 2 bases stayed unmatched. CDR1 is MGHRA and CDR2 is YSYEKL in the germline V gene.